The 27 T cell receptor beta chains presented below share a single source sample, sequenced in a study of T-cell memory formation after mild COVID-19. MiXCR was run by TCRdb on the 5' RACE reads, yielding one entry per CDR3 protein. The sample has around 340,000 distinct CDR3 sequences, approximately 15% seen once. Material: PBMCs or a T cell subset sorted from them (not recorded which). All receptors derive from a man aged 18 to 30 who had mild COVID-19 (a few samples of this study predate the infection). Cell type and time point are not known.

The V and J genes are TRBV12-3 or TRBV12-4 and TRBJ1-5; no clear D gene. Trimming pared 2 bases from V and 7 bases from J, leaving 9 bases between. This CDR3 region has 13 residues. The CDR3 DNA reads TGTGCCAGCAGTTTATGGGGTGGCCAGCCCCAGCATTTT. This sequence encodes CASSLWGGQPQHF.

The chain combines TRBV5-1 with TRBJ2-7, with 7 bases identical to TRBD1. The CDR3 sequence is 12 residues long. Germline V gene data show CDR1 as SGHRS and CDR2 as YFSETQ. V dropped 4 bases and J dropped 6; count of bases not matched to a gene: 4. CDR3 bases: TGCGCCAGCAGCCTGGACAGGAGCGAGCAGTACTTC. It specifies CASSLDRSEQYF.

The chain combines TRBV6-2 or TRBV6-3 with TRBJ2-1; 7 bases align to TRBD2. CDR1 and CDR2 (germline): MNHEY, SVGEGT. CDR3 length: 14 residues. Germline trimming cut 7 bases from V and 6 bases from J; bases unmatched to any gene: 9. Here the CDR3 DNA reads TGTGCCAGCATTGGCTCGACTAGCCTCAATGAGCAGTTCTTC. Its translation is CASIGSTSLNEQFF.

This clonotype was observed once. The rearrangement joins TRBV5-1 to TRBJ1-2, with 8 bases matching TRBD1. The CDR3 extends over 12 amino acids. With 4 bases clipped from V and 7 bases from J, the junction kept 3 bases outside the gene matches. Germline V gene lookup returns CDR1 SGHRS and CDR2 YFSETQ. The CDR3 here is CASSAGQAGYTF. The CDR3 DNA follows: TGCGCCAGCAGCGCGGGACAGGCTGGCTACACCTTC.

This clonotype was seen only a few times. The chain links TRBV5-1 to TRBJ2-7, with 9 bases aligning to TRBD1. The length of the CDR3 is 16 residues. Per the germline V gene, CDR1 is SGHRS and CDR2 is YFSETQ. V dropped 4 bases and J dropped 4; count of bases not matched to a gene: 12. Here the CDR3 reads CASSKGQGPLPYEQYV. The CDR3 bases are TGCGCCAGCAGCAAAGGACAGGGGCCCCTACCTTACGAGCAGTACGTC.

This chain links TRBV3-1 with TRBJ1-1, with TRBD1 matching over 7 bases. This CDR3 is 15 amino acids long. The junction had 8 bases not matched to a gene; V was cut back by 3 bases and J by 4 bases. Germline V gene sequence: CDR1 LGHDT, CDR2 YNNKEL (reference sequence). CDR3 DNA: TGTGCCAGCAGCCAGGTTTACAGGGGATCCACTGAAGCTTTCTTT. Translation gives CASSQVYRGSTEAFF.

In its sample, this clonotype was seen a few times. The chain recombines TRBV5-4 with TRBJ2-1; TRBD2 matches at 15 bases. The V and J ends lost 4 bases and 1 base, in that order; junction bases with no gene match: 6. This CDR3 is built from 18 residues. CDR1 and CDR2 from the germline V gene are SGHNT and YYREEE (reference sequence). The CDR3 protein is CASSVGLAGGPSYNEQFF. CDR3 nucleotide sequence: TGTGCCAGCAGCGTCGGACTAGCGGGGGGGCCTTCCTACAATGAGCAGTTCTTC. Using reference TRBV5-4 and TRBJ2-1 for the parts outside the CDR3, the full variable domain is ETGVTQSPTHLIKTRGQQVTLRCSSQSGHNTVSWYQQALGQGPQFIFQYYREEENGRGNFPPRFSGLQFPNYSSELNVNALELDDSALYLCASSVGLAGGPSYNEQFFGPGTRLTVL.

The sample holds a few counts of this clonotype. V and J are TRBV3-1 and TRBJ1-5; 8 bases agree with TRBD1. With V trimmed by 4 bases and J by 7 bases, 9 bases remained unmatched. CDR3 length equals 15 residues. Germline CDR1 LGHDT, CDR2 YNNKEL (reference sequence). Written as DNA, the CDR3 is TGTGCCAGCAGCCGAGGACAGGGAGGCGGGCAGCCCCAGCATTTT. This translates into CASSRGQGGGQPQHF.

This clonotype showed up just a few times. The chain is built from TRBV4-1 and TRBJ2-1, with D unclear. Trimming pared 0 bases from V and 7 bases from J, leaving 7 bases between. CDR1 and CDR2 (germline): MGHRA, YSYEKL. The CDR3 sequence is 13 residues long. CDR3 residues: CASSQEDANEQFF. In DNA, the CDR3 is TGCGCCAGCAGCCAAGAGGACGCAAATGAGCAGTTCTTC.

Ten or more counts support this clonotype. This sequence joins TRBV28 and TRBJ2-1; 9 bases line up with TRBD2. The CDR3 loop spans 13 amino acids. V was clipped by 9 bases and J by 2 bases; unmatched bases: 2. Per germline, CDR1 MDHEN and CDR2 SYDVKM. DNA of the CDR3: TGTGCCAGTTCTAGCGGGGCCTACAATGAGCAGTTCTTC. It encodes CASSSGAYNEQFF.

This clonotype was observed many times. The chain carries TRBV3-1 and TRBJ2-3; D is ambiguous. V lost 3 bases, J lost 7 bases, and 20 bases lay in between. This CDR3 spans 16 amino acids. Germline-derived CDR1 and CDR2 are LGHDT and YNNKEL (reference sequence). For the CDR3, the DNA is TGTGCCAGCAGCCACGAATGGGATTCTAGGCGTAATACGCAGTATTTT. Protein: CASSHEWDSRRNTQYF.

This clonotype was detected a few times. The chain has TRBV6-5 and TRBJ2-5, with TRBD2 identical over 8 bases. Trimming removed 1 base from V and 3 bases from J; junction bases left unmatched: 1. Germline lookup yields CDR1 MNHEY and CDR2 SVGAGI. The CDR3 runs 14 residues. In DNA form, the CDR3 reads TGTGCCAGCAGTTACTTTAGCGGGGAAGAGACCCAGTACTTC. This encodes CASSYFSGEETQYF.

The chain joins TRBV2 to TRBJ2-5; TRBD2 matches at 10 bases. The CDR3 extends over 14 amino acids. V lost 7 bases and J lost 1; bases outside the gene matches: 3. Germline V CDR1 and CDR2: SNHLY, FYNNEI. CDR3 nucleotides: TGTGCCAGCAATAGCGGGGGGCTCCAAGAGACCCAGTACTTC. Its translation is CASNSGGLQETQYF.

This clonotype was seen just once. The CDR3 sequence is CASSSGPPRNTQYF. CDR3 nucleotide sequence: TGTGCCAGCAGCTCGGGACCCCCTAGGAATACGCAGTATTTT. The chain uses TRBV7-2 and TRBJ2-3; either TRBD1 or TRBD2 may fit D (5 bases each). Trimming stripped 4 bases from V and 7 bases from J, with 15 bases between. This CDR3 contains 14 residues. Per the germline V gene, CDR1 is SGHTA and CDR2 is FQGNSA.

The genes are TRBV2 and TRBJ1-5; TRBD1 is a possible D gene (5 bases). The length of the CDR3 is 13 residues. V lost 3 bases and J 9 bases, leaving 12 bases between the germline ends. In germline, CDR1 is SNHLY, CDR2 FYNNEI. The CDR3 is CASSDDSRAPQHF. As DNA, the CDR3 is TGTGCCAGCAGTGATGACAGCAGGGCGCCCCAGCATTTT.

This clonotype occurred many times. The V call is TRBV6-2 or TRBV6-3, the J call TRBJ2-1; no definite D call. Trimming shortened V by 3 bases and J by 12 bases, and 18 bases separated the two germline ends. Germline V CDR1 and CDR2: MNHEY, SVGEGT. CDR3 length equals 14 residues. The CDR3 DNA is TGTGCCAGCAGTTATACAACGGATCACCCTCGGCAGTTCTTC. Its translation is CASSYTTDHPRQFF.

This sequence joins TRBV12-3 or TRBV12-4 and TRBJ2-3; D uncertain. Trimming took 7 bases from V and 2 from J, leaving 4 bases between them. CDR3 length equals 11 residues. Written as DNA, the CDR3 is TGTGCCAGCACGGTCACAGATACGCAGTATTTT. It yields the protein CASTVTDTQYF.

The chain joins TRBV18 to TRBJ2-7, with D perhaps matching TRBD1 (6 bases). V was trimmed by 5 bases and J by 1 base, leaving 9 bases between them. The CDR3 has 13 amino acids. Germline assignment: CDR1 KGHSH and CDR2 LQKENI. The CDR3 DNA sequence: TGTGCCAGCTCAGCTACAGGGTCCTACGAGCAGTACGTC. Amino acid sequence: CASSATGSYEQYV.

This clonotype was counted many times. The chain recombines TRBV3-1 with TRBJ2-2; no clear D gene. V gave up 5 bases and J gave up 3 bases, with 7 bases separating them. This CDR3 is built from 13 residues. Germline V gene data show CDR1 as LGHDT and CDR2 as YNNKEL (reference sequence). CDR3 amino acids: CASSFTHTGELFF. In DNA form, the CDR3 reads TGTGCCAGCAGCTTTACTCACACCGGGGAGCTGTTTTTT.

Many counts were recorded for this clonotype. The chain has TRBV24-1 and TRBJ2-1; D is undetermined. The germline gives CDR1 KGHDR, CDR2 SFDVKD. The CDR3 covers 13 residues. The germline V and J ends were trimmed by 1 base and 7 bases, with 7 bases remaining between them. The CDR3, as DNA: TGTGCCACCAGTGATTTAAATGGGAATGAGCAGTTCTTC. Amino acids: CATSDLNGNEQFF.

This clonotype has more than one count but fewer than ten. J is TRBJ2-7 and V is TRBV5-1; TRBD2 is a possible D gene (5 bases). CDR1 SGHRS and CDR2 YFSETQ come from the germline V gene. Trimming left V 1 base short and J 5 bases short, with 25 bases between. This CDR3 contains 18 residues. The CDR3 DNA follows: TGCGCCAGCAGCTTGCCGGACGGGAATCCAGGCTTGGGGAACGAGCAGTACGTC. Its translation: CASSLPDGNPGLGNEQYV.

This clonotype was seen repeatedly, ten times or more. This chain links TRBV9 with TRBJ2-3; D possibly uses TRBD1 or TRBD2 (5 bases each). The V gene lost 3 bases and the J gene lost 4 bases, with 9 bases spanning the gap. CDR1 SGDLS and CDR2 YYNGEE come from the germline V gene. The CDR3 consists of 13 residues. In nucleotides, the CDR3 is TGTGCCAGCAGCGCGGGACCACCAGATACGCAGTATTTT. Protein product: CASSAGPPDTQYF.

There are a few counts of this clonotype. The chain employs TRBV20-1 and TRBJ2-5; D uncertain. The V and J ends lost 6 bases and 8 bases respectively, with 10 bases between them. Germline lookup yields CDR1 DFQATT and CDR2 SNEGSKA (reference sequence). The CDR3 length is 10 residues. The CDR3 spells CSATSATQYF. The CDR3 DNA reads as TGCAGTGCAACAAGTGCCACCCAGTACTTC.

There are a few counts of this clonotype. The V and J genes are TRBV14 and TRBJ2-1, with a weak D call TRBD1 (6 bases). CDR3 length equals 15 residues. Trimming took 4 bases from V and 2 from J, leaving 12 bases between them. Germline CDR1 SGHDN, CDR2 FVKESK. CDR3 protein: CASSPGVPAYNEQFF. The CDR3 DNA is TGTGCCAGCAGCCCAGGGGTCCCAGCCTACAATGAGCAGTTCTTC.

This clonotype was found many times. The chain recombines TRBV28 with TRBJ2-7, with TRBD2 as a possible D gene (6 bases). The germline CDR1 and CDR2 sequences are MDHEN and SYDVKM. Trimming removed 7 bases at V and 5 bases at J, with 15 bases between. This CDR3 has 13 residues. CDR3 nucleotide sequence: TGTGCCAGCATCCGGGGGTTTGAGGACGAGCAGTACTTC. Protein sequence: CASIRGFEDEQYF.

V and J are TRBV23-1 and TRBJ2-5, with 8 bases that match TRBD1. TRBV23-1 is designated an ORF whose function remains uncertain. The CDR3 length is 14 residues. With V trimmed by 6 bases and J by 4 bases, 7 bases remained unmatched. The CDR3 DNA reads as TGCGCCAGCAGACGACCGGGACAGGCAGAGACCCAGTACTTC. Translating gives CASRRPGQAETQYF.

This chain links TRBV4-2 with TRBJ2-3; perhaps TRBD1 as D (5 bases). Trimming took off 6 bases at V and 0 bases at J, with 10 bases between the two ends. Germline loops: CDR1 LGHNA, CDR2 YNFKEQ. This CDR3 is built from 14 residues. The CDR3 coding sequence is TGTGCCAGCAGGGTCAGGGAAAGCACAGATACGCAGTATTTT. As protein: CASRVRESTDTQYF.